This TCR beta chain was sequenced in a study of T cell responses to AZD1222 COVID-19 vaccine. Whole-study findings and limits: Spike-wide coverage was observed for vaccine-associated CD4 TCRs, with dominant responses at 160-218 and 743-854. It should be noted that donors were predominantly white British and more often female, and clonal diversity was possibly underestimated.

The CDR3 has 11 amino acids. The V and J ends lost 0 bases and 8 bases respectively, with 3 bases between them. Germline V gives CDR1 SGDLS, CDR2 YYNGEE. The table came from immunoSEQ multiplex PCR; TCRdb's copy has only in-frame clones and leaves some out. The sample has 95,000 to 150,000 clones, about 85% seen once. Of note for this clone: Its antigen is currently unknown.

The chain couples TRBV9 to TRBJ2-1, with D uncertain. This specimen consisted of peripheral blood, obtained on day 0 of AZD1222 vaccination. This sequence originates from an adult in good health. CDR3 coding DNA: TGTGCCAGCAGCGTAGGCCATGAGCAGTTCTTC. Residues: CASSVGHEQFF.